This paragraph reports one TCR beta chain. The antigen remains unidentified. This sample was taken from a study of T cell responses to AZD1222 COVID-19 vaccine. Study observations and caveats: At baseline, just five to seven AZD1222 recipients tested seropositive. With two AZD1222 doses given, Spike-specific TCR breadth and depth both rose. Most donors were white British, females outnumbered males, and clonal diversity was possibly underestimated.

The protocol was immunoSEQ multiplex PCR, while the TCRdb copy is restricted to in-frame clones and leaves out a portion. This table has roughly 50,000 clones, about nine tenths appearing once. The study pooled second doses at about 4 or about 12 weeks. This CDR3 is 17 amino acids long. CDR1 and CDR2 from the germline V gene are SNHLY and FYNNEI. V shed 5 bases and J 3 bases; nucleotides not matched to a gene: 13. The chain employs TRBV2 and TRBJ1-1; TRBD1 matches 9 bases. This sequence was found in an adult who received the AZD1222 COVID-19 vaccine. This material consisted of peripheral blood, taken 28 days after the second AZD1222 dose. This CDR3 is CASSRPTDRGLDTEAFF. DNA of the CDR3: TGTGCCAGCAGTCGACCCACAGACAGGGGGTTGGACACTGAAGCTTTCTTT. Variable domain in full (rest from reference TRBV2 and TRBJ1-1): EPEVTQTPSHQVTQMGQEVILRCVPISNHLYFYWYRQILGQKVEFLVSFYNNEISEKSEIFDDQFSVERPDGSNFTLKIRSTKLEDSAMYFCASSRPTDRGLDTEAFFGQGTRLTVV.